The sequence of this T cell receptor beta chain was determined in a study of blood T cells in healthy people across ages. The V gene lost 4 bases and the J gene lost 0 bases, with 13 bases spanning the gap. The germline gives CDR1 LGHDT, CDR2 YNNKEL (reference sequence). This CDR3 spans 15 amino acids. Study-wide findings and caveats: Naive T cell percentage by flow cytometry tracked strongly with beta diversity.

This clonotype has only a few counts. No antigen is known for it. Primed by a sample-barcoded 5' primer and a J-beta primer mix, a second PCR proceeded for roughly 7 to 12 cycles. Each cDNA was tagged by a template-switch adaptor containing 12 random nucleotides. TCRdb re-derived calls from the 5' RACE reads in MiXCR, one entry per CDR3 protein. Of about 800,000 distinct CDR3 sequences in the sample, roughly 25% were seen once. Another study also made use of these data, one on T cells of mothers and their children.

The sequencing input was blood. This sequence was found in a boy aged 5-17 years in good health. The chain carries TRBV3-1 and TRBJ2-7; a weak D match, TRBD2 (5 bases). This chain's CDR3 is CASSPRTFNSYEQYF. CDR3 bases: TGTGCCAGCAGCCCCCGGACTTTCAACTCCTACGAGCAGTACTTC.